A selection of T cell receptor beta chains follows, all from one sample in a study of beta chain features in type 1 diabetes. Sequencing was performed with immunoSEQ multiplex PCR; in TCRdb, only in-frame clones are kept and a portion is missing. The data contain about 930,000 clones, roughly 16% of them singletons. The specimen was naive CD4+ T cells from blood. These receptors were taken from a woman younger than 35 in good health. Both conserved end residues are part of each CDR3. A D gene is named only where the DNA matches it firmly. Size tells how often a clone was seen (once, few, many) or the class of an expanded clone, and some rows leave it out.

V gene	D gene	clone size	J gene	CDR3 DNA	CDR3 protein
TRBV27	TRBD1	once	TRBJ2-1	TGTGCCAGCAGTTTACAGGGGGTTGCCTACAATGAGCAGTTCTTC	CASSLQGVAYNEQFF
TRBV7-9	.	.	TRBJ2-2	TGTGCCAGCAGTTGGAGACCGACGGACACCGGGGAGCTGTTTTTT	CASSWRPTDTGELFF
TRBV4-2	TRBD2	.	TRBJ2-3	TGTGCCAGCAGCCAAGAGCCTAGCGGTACAGATACGCAGTATTTT	CASSQEPSGTDTQYF
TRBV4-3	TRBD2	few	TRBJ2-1	TGCGCCAGCAGCCAGCGGACTAGCGGGATCCCCTACAATGAGCAGTTCTTC	CASSQRTSGIPYNEQFF
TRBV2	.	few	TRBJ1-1	TGTGCCAGCCTATACCCCCTCACTGAAGCTTTCTTT	CASLYPLTEAFF
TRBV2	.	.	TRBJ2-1	TGTGCCAGTGGGTTGGCCTACAATGAGCAGTTCTTC	CASGLAYNEQFF
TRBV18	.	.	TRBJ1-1	TGTGCCAGCTCACCAATGGAACAGGATGGCACTGAAGCTTTCTTT	CASSPMEQDGTEAFF
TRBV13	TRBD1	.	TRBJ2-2	TGTGCCAGCAGTCCAAGGACAGGCTCGGGCGGGGAGCTGTTTTTT	CASSPRTGSGGELFF
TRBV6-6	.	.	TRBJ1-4	TGTGCCAGCAGTTACAAGGGGCGCATAGATGAAAAACTGTTTTTT	CASSYKGRIDEKLFF
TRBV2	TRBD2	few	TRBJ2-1	TGTGCCAGCAGCTGGACTAGCTCTTACAATGAGCAGTTCTTC	CASSWTSSYNEQFF
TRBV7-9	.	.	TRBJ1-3	TGTGCCAGCAGACAGGGAAGCTCTGGAAACACCATATATTTT	CASRQGSSGNTIYF
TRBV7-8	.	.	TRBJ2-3	TGTGCCAGCAGCTCCAGCCGGGCAACAGATACGCAGTATTTT	CASSSSRATDTQYF
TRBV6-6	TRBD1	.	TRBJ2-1	TGTGCCAGCAAACAGGGGGATGAGCAGTTCTTC	CASKQGDEQFF